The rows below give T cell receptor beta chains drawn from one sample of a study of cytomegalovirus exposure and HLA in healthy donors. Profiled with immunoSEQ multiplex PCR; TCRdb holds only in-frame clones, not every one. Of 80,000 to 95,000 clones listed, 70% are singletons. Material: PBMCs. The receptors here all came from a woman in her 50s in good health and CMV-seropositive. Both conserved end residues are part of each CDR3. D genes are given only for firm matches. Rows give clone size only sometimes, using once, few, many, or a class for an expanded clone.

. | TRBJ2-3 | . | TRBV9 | TGTGCCAGCAGCGTAGCACAGCCCACCACAGATACGCAGTATTTT | CASSVAQPTTDTQYF
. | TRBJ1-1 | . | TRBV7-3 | TGTGCCAGCAGCTGGGCGGGGAACACTGAAGCTTTCTTT | CASSWAGNTEAFF
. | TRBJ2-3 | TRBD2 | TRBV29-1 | TGCAGCGTTGCCGGGACTAGCGGCACAGATACGCAGTATTTT | CSVAGTSGTDTQYF
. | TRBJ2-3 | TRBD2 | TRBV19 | TGTGCCAGTAGTACCGCTAGCGGGAGGTTCAATACGCAGTATTTT | CASSTASGRFNTQYF
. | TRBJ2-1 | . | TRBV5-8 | TGTGCCAGCAGCTTCGTCGGAGGATGGGGCGGGAAAAGCAACAATGAGCAGTTCTTC | CASSFVGGWGGKSNNEQFF
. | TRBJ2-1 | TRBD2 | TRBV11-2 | TGTGCCAGCAGCACTCCGATTCTTGCGGGAGGCTACAATGAGCAGTTCTTC | CASSTPILAGGYNEQFF
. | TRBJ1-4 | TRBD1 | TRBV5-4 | TGTGCCAGCAGCTCGCGGCAGGGGGGCAATGAAAAACTGTTTTTT | CASSSRQGGNEKLFF
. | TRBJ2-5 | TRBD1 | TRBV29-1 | TGCAGCGTCGGGACCTGGACAGGGGATGGGACCCAGTACTTC | CSVGTWTGDGTQYF
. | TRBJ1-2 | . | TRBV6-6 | TGTGCCAGCAGGCTACAGCCTGACTATGGCTACACCTTC | CASRLQPDYGYTF
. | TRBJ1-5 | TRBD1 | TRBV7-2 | TGTGCCAGCAGCTTGACAGGGGTCAATCAGCCCCAGCATTTT | CASSLTGVNQPQHF
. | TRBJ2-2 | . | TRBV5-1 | TGCGCCAGCAGCTACAGTGATGTGAACACCGGGGAGCTGTTTTTT | CASSYSDVNTGELFF
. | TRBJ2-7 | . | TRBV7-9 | TGTGCCAGCAGCTTAGCAAGGCAGGGGCCGTCCTACGAGCAGTACTTC | CASSLARQGPSYEQYF
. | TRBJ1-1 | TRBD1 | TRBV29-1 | TGCAGCGTTGAAGATCCGGGACAGCCGAACACTGAAGCTTTCTTT | CSVEDPGQPNTEAFF
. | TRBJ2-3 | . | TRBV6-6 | TGTGCCAGCAGTTACGTGGGAGAGGGCACAGATACGCAGTATTTT | CASSYVGEGTDTQYF
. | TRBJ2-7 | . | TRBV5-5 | TGTGCCAGCAGGGCGGCGGGACCTACATCCGAGCAGTACTTC | CASRAAGPTSEQYF
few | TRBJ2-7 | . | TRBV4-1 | TGCGCCAGCAGCCAAAACTACGGGGGGCGGAACGAGCAGTACTTC | CASSQNYGGRNEQYF